This TCR beta chain emerged from a study of blood T cell repertoires in COVID-19. As for the study in general: PBMCs, B-cell-depleted T cells, or T cells were the source of the cDNA or gDNA that made up the material.

Per the study methods: Nucleated cell counts were estimated from reference gene primer amplification. The data were produced by immunoSEQ multiplex PCR, yet TCRdb's version contains in-frame clones alone and is incomplete. V and J calls and clone size come straight from that table; D and trimming were deduced from the DNA. The sample contains approximately 30,000 clones, about 91% of which appear only once. Germline assignment: CDR1 WSHSY and CDR2 SAAADI. CDR3 length: 13 residues. V shed 0 bases and J shed 6 bases, with 7 bases lying between them. This clone was detected once. The chain uses TRBV10-2 and TRBJ2-3, with no clear D. The receptor's source is a human donor with active COVID-19. The donor label of this sample is uncertain. Sequences were obtained from peripheral blood. The CDR3 reads CASSESGPDTQYF. CDR3 in DNA: TGCGCCAGCAGTGAGTCGGGCCCGGATACGCAGTATTTT.